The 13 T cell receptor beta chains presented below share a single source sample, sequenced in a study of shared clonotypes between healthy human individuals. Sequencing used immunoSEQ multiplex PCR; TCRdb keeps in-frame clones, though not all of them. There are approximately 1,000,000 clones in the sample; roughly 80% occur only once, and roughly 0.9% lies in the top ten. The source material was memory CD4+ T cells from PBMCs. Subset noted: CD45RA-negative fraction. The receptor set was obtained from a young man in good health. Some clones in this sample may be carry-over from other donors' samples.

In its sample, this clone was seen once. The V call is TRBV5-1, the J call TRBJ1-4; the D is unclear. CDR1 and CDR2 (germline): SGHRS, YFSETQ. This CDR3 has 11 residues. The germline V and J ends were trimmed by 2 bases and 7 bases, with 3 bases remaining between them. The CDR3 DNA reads TGCGCCAGCAGCTTCGGTGAAAAACTGTTTTTT. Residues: CASSFGEKLFF. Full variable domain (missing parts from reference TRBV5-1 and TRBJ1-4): KAGVTQTPRYLIKTRGQQVTLSCSPISGHRSVSWYQQTPGQGLQFLFEYFSETQRNKGNFPGRFSGRQFSNSRSEMNVSTLELGDSALYLCASSFGEKLFFGSGTQLSVL.

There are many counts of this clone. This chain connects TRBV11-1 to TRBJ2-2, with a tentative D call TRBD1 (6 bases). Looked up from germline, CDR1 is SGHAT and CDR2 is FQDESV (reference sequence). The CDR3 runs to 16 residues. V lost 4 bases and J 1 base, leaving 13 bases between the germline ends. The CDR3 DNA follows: TGTGCCAGCAGCTCGTGGACAGAATTGAACACCGGGGAGCTGTTTTTT. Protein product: CASSSWTELNTGELFF. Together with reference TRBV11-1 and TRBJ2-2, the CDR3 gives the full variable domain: EAEVAQSPRYKITEKSQAVAFWCDPISGHATLYWYRQILGQGPELLVQFQDESVVDDSQLPKDRFSAERLKGVDSTLKIQPAELGDSAMYLCASSSWTELNTGELFFGEGSRLTVL.

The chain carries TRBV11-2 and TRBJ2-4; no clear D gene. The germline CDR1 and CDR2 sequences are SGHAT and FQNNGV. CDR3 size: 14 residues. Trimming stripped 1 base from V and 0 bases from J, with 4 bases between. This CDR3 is CASSLAGAKNIQYF. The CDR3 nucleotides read TGTGCCAGCAGCTTAGCGGGAGCCAAAAACATTCAGTACTTC.

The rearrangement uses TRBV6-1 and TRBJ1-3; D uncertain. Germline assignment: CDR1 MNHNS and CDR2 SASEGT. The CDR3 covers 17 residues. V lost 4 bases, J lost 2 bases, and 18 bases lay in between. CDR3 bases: TGTGCCAGCAGTGGGCCCCGTTTGGGGAAAGCTGGAAACACCATATATTTT. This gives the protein CASSGPRLGKAGNTIYF.

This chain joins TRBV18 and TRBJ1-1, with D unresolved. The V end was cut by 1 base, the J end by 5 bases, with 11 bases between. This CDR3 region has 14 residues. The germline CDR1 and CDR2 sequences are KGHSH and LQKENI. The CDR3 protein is CASSPLIKGTEAFF. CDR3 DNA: TGTGCCAGCTCACCACTCATTAAGGGAACTGAAGCTTTCTTT.

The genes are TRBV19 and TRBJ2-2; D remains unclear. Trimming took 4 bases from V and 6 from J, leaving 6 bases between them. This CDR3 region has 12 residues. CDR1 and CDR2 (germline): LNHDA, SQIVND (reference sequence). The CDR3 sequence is CASSTRSGELFF. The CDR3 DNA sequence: TGTGCCAGTAGTACCCGCTCCGGGGAGCTGTTTTTT.

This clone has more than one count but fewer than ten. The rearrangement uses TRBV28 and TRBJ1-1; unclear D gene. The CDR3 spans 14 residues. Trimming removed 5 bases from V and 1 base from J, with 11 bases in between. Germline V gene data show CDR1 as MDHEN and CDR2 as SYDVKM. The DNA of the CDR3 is TGTGCCAGCAGTCCCCCCCGGGGGAACACTGAAGCTTTCTTT. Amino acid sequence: CASSPPRGNTEAFF.

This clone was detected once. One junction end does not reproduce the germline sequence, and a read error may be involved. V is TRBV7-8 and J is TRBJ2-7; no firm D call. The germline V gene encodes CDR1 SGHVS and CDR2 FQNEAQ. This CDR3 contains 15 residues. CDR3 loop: CASSFLRYSPHEQCF. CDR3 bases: TGTGCCAGCAGTTTCCTCCGCTACTCACCCCACGAGCAGTGCTTC.

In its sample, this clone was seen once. DNA of the CDR3: TGTGCCAGCCATTCCGGGACCGGCCGGATAAGGGGAGCTTTCTTT. As protein: CASHSGTGRIRGAFF. J is TRBJ1-1 and V is TRBV28; the D gene is possibly TRBD1 (5 bases). Trimming took off 8 bases at V and 10 bases at J, with 26 bases between the two ends. CDR3 size: 15 residues. From germline, CDR1 is MDHEN and CDR2 SYDVKM.

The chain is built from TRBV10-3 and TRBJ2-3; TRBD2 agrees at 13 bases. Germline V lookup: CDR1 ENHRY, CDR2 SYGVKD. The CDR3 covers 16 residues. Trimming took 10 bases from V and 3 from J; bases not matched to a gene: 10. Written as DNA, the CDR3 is TGTGCCACCCAGCCCTGGACTAGCGGGAGTACAGATACGCAGTATTTT. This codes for CATQPWTSGSTDTQYF.

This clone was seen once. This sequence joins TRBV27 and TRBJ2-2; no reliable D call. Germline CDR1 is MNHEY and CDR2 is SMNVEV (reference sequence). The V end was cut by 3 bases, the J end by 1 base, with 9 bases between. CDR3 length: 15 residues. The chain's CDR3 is CASSLGRMNTGELFF. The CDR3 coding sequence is TGTGCCAGCAGTTTGGGCAGGATGAACACCGGGGAGCTGTTTTTT.

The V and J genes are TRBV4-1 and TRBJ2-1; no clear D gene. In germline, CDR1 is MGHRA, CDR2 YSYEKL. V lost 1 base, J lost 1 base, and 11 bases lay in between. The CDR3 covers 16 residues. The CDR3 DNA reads TGCGCCAGCAGCCAAGCTGAGACAAGATCCTACAATGAGCAGTTCTTC. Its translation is CASSQAETRSYNEQFF.

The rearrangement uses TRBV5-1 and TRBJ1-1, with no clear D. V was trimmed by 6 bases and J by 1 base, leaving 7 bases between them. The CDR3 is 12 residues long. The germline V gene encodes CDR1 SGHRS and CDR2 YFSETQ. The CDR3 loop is CASTFGNTEAFF. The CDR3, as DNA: TGCGCCAGCACTTTCGGGAACACTGAAGCTTTCTTT.